Listed below are T cell receptor beta chains from one sample, sequenced in a study of human T cells and chemical hapten exposure. TCRdb itself ran the RACE reads through MiXCR, one entry per CDR3 protein. The sample consists of about 300,000 distinct CDR3 sequences, around 5.5% of them appearing once. Sequenced here: whole blood, sampled in connection with sensitization to the hapten diphenylcyclopropenone (DPC). These receptor sequences come from a woman under 30 with alopecia areata. Some clones in this sample may be carry-over from other donors' samples. The CDR3 runs from the conserved cysteine through the conserved F or W. Each record gives: CDR3 protein, V gene, J gene.

CACSLEPGKNTEAFF	TRBV7-9	TRBJ1-1
CASSLTTDRGRDEKLFF	TRBV4-2	TRBJ1-4
CASSVVLGAGTEAFF	TRBV9	TRBJ1-1
CASSLSLGVTEQYF	TRBV12-3/TRBV12-4	TRBJ2-7
CASCQEGLYEQYF	TRBV7-8	TRBJ2-7
CATSREKGEGYGYTF	TRBV15	TRBJ1-2
CASSLQEGAIPETQYF	TRBV12-3/TRBV12-4	TRBJ2-5
CASLPGVWTTEAFF	TRBV6-2/TRBV6-3	TRBJ1-1
CASGGGSTDTQYF	TRBV6-6	TRBJ2-3
CSARNARTSGGASEFF	TRBV20-1	TRBJ2-1
CASSYSVSGGNTIYF	TRBV12-3/TRBV12-4	TRBJ1-3
CASSAHSGSKSGANVLTF	TRBV2	TRBJ2-6
CSVGRGGTYEQYF	TRBV20-1	TRBJ2-7
CASSPTSGGYELYF	TRBV7-9	TRBJ2-7
CTSSQAAYSNQPQHF	TRBV4-1	TRBJ1-5
CASSPDSPYEQYF	TRBV5-6	TRBJ2-7
CASSYLDTRDEKLFF	TRBV6-5	TRBJ1-4
CSAKKNGATNEKLFF	TRBV20-1	TRBJ1-4
CASSSSRDRASGANVLTF	TRBV13	TRBJ2-6
CASSRGRQGNSPLHF	TRBV6-6	TRBJ1-6
CATSRGTLTGRSEAFF	TRBV15	TRBJ1-1
CASSKDRTASTDTQYF	TRBV21-1	TRBJ2-3
CASRPRRGSYNEQFF	TRBV12-3/TRBV12-4	TRBJ2-1
CASSFLTNSYEQYF	TRBV28	TRBJ2-7
CASSQDPADSYNEQFF	TRBV14	TRBJ2-1
CASSLTQGGGTQYF	TRBV12-3/TRBV12-4	TRBJ2-5
CASSSQGLGGDEQYF	TRBV6-2/TRBV6-3	TRBJ2-7
CASRWGTGSYEQYF	TRBV6-5	TRBJ2-7
CASNQRGPLQETQYF	TRBV2	TRBJ2-5
CSAPIDRGDTQYF	TRBV29-1	TRBJ2-3
CASSQGSGISNQPQHF	TRBV7-2	TRBJ1-5
CASNGHLGDTEAFF	TRBV7-9	TRBJ1-1
CASSFGRRSGDTQYF	TRBV28	TRBJ2-3
CASTPRAGFTDTQYF	TRBV12-3/TRBV12-4	TRBJ2-3
CASSPRQFGTYGYTF	TRBV9	TRBJ1-2
CASHTGGWSYNSPLHF	TRBV6-5	TRBJ1-6
CSVRGRDRETQYF	TRBV29-1	TRBJ2-5
CASRPGTGNQPQHF	TRBV12-3/TRBV12-4	TRBJ1-5
CASGRTGARVAFF	TRBV6-5	TRBJ1-1
CASSLEKNIQYF	TRBV5-1	TRBJ2-4
CASKGLATDTQYF	TRBV2	TRBJ2-3
CASSLIGRRNQPQHF	TRBV12-3/TRBV12-4	TRBJ1-5
CASSERNEQFF	TRBV6-2/TRBV6-3	TRBJ2-1
CASSIQSGSRYF	TRBV11-2	TRBJ2-7
CASSLSAGADEQYF	TRBV27	TRBJ2-7
CASSYLTGALGEQYF	TRBV6-2/TRBV6-3	TRBJ2-7
CAISDGGEKLFF	TRBV10-3	TRBJ1-4
CASSLRTENYGYTF	TRBV7-2	TRBJ1-2
CASSPAGGSGNTIYF	TRBV7-9	TRBJ1-3
CASRLDRGTRVADTQYF	TRBV12-3/TRBV12-4	TRBJ2-3
CSVLAGGAFGYTF	TRBV29-1	TRBJ1-2
CASSLVEGLNTEAFF	TRBV7-2	TRBJ1-1
CASRASNEKLFF	TRBV11-1	TRBJ1-4